Listed below are T cell receptor beta chains from one sample, sequenced in a study of blood T cell repertoires in COVID-19. The method was immunoSEQ multiplex PCR; TCRdb's version includes in-frame clones alone and lacks a portion of them. The repertoire holds 220,000 or so clones, with almost 85% as singletons. The sequencing sample was made of peripheral blood. Receptors originate from a woman at least 80 years old with acute or convalescent COVID-19. Both conserved end residues are part of each CDR3. The D gene is left open where the match is weak. The listing skips clone size in some rows; elsewhere it reads once, few, many or a size class.

V: TRBV28; D: TRBD1; size: .; J: TRBJ1-3; CDR3: CASSFIGTGAIGNTIYF; DNA: TGTGCCAGCAGTTTCATCGGGACAGGGGCAATTGGAAACACCATATATTTT
V: TRBV19; D: .; size: .; J: TRBJ2-1; CDR3: CASSSSASTYNEQFF; DNA: TGTGCCAGTAGTAGTAGTGCATCAACGTACAATGAGCAGTTCTTC
V: TRBV7-8; D: .; size: .; J: TRBJ1-5; CDR3: CASSLEGTRKHF; DNA: TGTGCCAGCAGCTTAGAGGGGACAAGGAAGCATTTT
V: TRBV7-9; D: .; size: few; J: TRBJ1-4; CDR3: CASSLRSGVLNEKLFF; DNA: TGTGCCAGCAGCTTACGGTCAGGGGTCTTGAATGAAAAACTGTTTTTT
V: TRBV28; D: TRBD1; size: .; J: TRBJ2-7; CDR3: CASSLWGTGATEQYF; DNA: TGTGCCAGCAGTTTATGGGGGACAGGGGCGACCGAGCAGTACTTC
V: TRBV7-2; D: TRBD2; size: .; J: TRBJ2-1; CDR3: CASTFGGAYNEQFF; DNA: TGTGCCAGCACCTTCGGGGGGGCTTACAATGAGCAGTTCTTC
V: TRBV6-2/TRBV6-3; D: TRBD1; size: once; J: TRBJ1-5; CDR3: CASSYSGRGQYQPQHF; DNA: TGTGCCAGCAGTTACTCGGGTCGGGGACAGTATCAGCCCCAGCATTTT
V: TRBV28; D: .; size: .; J: TRBJ1-1; CDR3: CASSLFYAEAFF; DNA: TGTGCCAGCAGTTTATTTTATGCTGAAGCTTTCTTT
V: TRBV19; D: TRBD1; size: .; J: TRBJ2-7; CDR3: CASRLPQGSRGHLSDYEQYF; DNA: TGTGCCAGTAGACTCCCCCAGGGGTCCAGGGGGCATCTGAGCGACTACGAGCAGTACTTC
V: TRBV3-1/TRBV3-2; D: TRBD1; size: .; J: TRBJ2-5; CDR3: CASSRPGQGVVAQYF; DNA: TGTGCCAGCAGCCGACCGGGACAGGGGGTCGTGGCCCAGTACTTC
V: TRBV7-9; D: .; size: .; J: TRBJ1-2; CDR3: CASSLTVANYGYTF; DNA: TGTGCCAGCAGCTTAACAGTAGCTAACTATGGCTACACCTTC
V: TRBV6-6; D: TRBD1; size: few; J: TRBJ1-1; CDR3: CASRTTGDTEAFF; DNA: TGTGCCAGCAGGACGACAGGGGATACTGAAGCTTTCTTT
V: TRBV5-6; D: .; size: once; J: TRBJ1-5; CDR3: CASTRRPGNQPQHF; DNA: TGTGCCAGCACCCGTCGACCAGGGAATCAGCCCCAGCATTTT
V: TRBV6-5; D: .; size: .; J: TRBJ2-7; CDR3: CASSSPYEQYF; DNA: TGTGCCAGCAGTTCTCCCTACGAGCAGTACTTC
V: TRBV28; D: .; size: .; J: TRBJ2-1; CDR3: CASRKGGGNEQFF; DNA: TGTGCCAGCAGAAAAGGGGGGGGCAATGAGCAGTTCTTC
V: TRBV7-2; D: TRBD2; size: .; J: TRBJ2-7; CDR3: CASSLVPSGGAFYEQYF; DNA: TGTGCCAGCAGCTTAGTTCCTAGCGGTGGTGCCTTCTACGAGCAGTACTTC
V: TRBV3-1/TRBV3-2; D: .; size: .; J: TRBJ2-7; CDR3: CASSASYEQYF; DNA: TGTGCCAGCAGCGCGTCCTACGAGCAGTACTTC
V: TRBV7-2; D: .; size: .; J: TRBJ2-3; CDR3: CASSSTSLRTDTQYF; DNA: TGTGCCAGCAGCTCTACTAGCCTACGCACAGATACGCAGTATTTT
V: TRBV6-5; D: .; size: .; J: TRBJ1-4; CDR3: CASSYSSDSTLKLFF; DNA: TGTGCCAGCAGTTACTCGTCGGACAGCACCCTTAAACTGTTTTTT
V: TRBV5-1; D: TRBD2; size: few; J: TRBJ2-1; CDR3: CASTPGTSGSHEQFF; DNA: TGCGCCAGCACCCCAGGGACTAGCGGGAGCCATGAGCAGTTCTTC
V: TRBV6-5; D: TRBD2; size: .; J: TRBJ2-3; CDR3: CASSYGEGGKDTQYF; DNA: TGTGCCAGCAGTTACGGGGAGGGTGGTAAAGATACGCAGTATTTT
V: TRBV7-9; D: .; size: .; J: TRBJ2-3; CDR3: CASSLAWARDSTDTQYF; DNA: TGTGCCAGCAGCTTAGCGTGGGCCAGGGATAGCACAGATACGCAGTATTTT
V: TRBV6-1; D: TRBD2; size: .; J: TRBJ2-3; CDR3: CASSEGTSRDTQYF; DNA: TGTGCCAGCAGTGAGGGGACTAGCAGAGATACGCAGTATTTT
V: TRBV24-1; D: TRBD1; size: .; J: TRBJ2-3; CDR3: CATSQQGVGADTQYF; DNA: TGTGCCACCAGTCAACAGGGGGTCGGCGCAGATACGCAGTATTTT
V: TRBV27; D: .; size: .; J: TRBJ2-1; CDR3: CASSGQPYNEQFF; DNA: TGTGCCAGCAGCGGACAGCCTTACAATGAGCAGTTCTTC
V: TRBV25-1; D: TRBD1; size: .; J: TRBJ1-2; CDR3: CASSPQTGRDGYTF; DNA: TGTGCCAGCAGTCCCCAGACAGGGAGAGATGGCTACACCTTC
V: TRBV11-2; D: .; size: .; J: TRBJ2-1; CDR3: CASSLLESSYNEQFF; DNA: TGTGCCAGCAGCTTATTAGAAAGCTCCTACAATGAGCAGTTCTTC
V: TRBV19; D: TRBD2; size: .; J: TRBJ2-5; CDR3: CASKPTSGVETQYF; DNA: TGTGCCAGTAAACCCACTAGCGGGGTAGAGACCCAGTACTTC
V: TRBV28; D: .; size: many; J: TRBJ1-2; CDR3: CASSLEGGYTF; DNA: TGTGCCAGCAGTTTAGAGGGTGGCTACACCTTC
V: TRBV6-5; D: .; size: .; J: TRBJ1-2; CDR3: CATSPREDYGYTF; DNA: TGTGCCACCTCCCCCAGGGAAGACTATGGCTACACCTTC
V: TRBV27; D: .; size: .; J: TRBJ2-7; CDR3: CASSYAGQSYEQYF; DNA: TGTGCCAGCAGCTATGCCGGACAATCCTACGAGCAGTACTTC
V: TRBV5-4; D: TRBD1; size: .; J: TRBJ1-6; CDR3: CASSTPGQGISSPLHF; DNA: TGTGCCAGCAGCACCCCGGGACAGGGAATAAGTTCACCCCTCCACTTT
V: TRBV28; D: .; size: few; J: TRBJ1-1; CDR3: CASRQNTEAFF; DNA: TGTGCCAGCAGACAAAACACTGAAGCTTTCTTT
V: TRBV6-5; D: .; size: .; J: TRBJ1-1; CDR3: CASIKPGVTEAFF; DNA: TGTGCCAGCATTAAGCCAGGGGTAACTGAAGCTTTCTTT
V: TRBV19; D: TRBD2; size: .; J: TRBJ2-6; CDR3: CASSSGGISGANVLTF; DNA: TGTGCCAGTAGTAGCGGGGGAATATCTGGGGCCAACGTCCTGACTTTC
V: TRBV7-2; D: .; size: .; J: TRBJ1-5; CDR3: CASSSSSSNQPQHF; DNA: TGTGCCAGCAGCTCCTCCTCTAGCAATCAGCCCCAGCATTTT
V: TRBV7-7; D: TRBD1; size: .; J: TRBJ2-5; CDR3: CASSQGQGARETQYF; DNA: TGTGCCAGCAGCCAGGGACAGGGGGCACGGGAGACCCAGTACTTC
V: TRBV5-8; D: TRBD1; size: .; J: TRBJ2-6; CDR3: CASSFSPGQGYSGANVLTF; DNA: TGTGCCAGCAGCTTTTCCCCGGGACAGGGGTACTCTGGGGCCAACGTCCTGACTTTC
V: TRBV5-4; D: .; size: few; J: TRBJ1-2; CDR3: CASSLAGVDRLVGYTF; DNA: TGTGCCAGCAGCTTGGCCGGGGTTGACAGGCTGGTAGGCTACACCTTC
V: TRBV6-5; D: .; size: once; J: TRBJ1-5; CDR3: CASSFRQNSNQPQHF; DNA: TGTGCCAGCAGTTTTAGACAGAATAGCAATCAGCCCCAGCATTTT
V: TRBV9; D: TRBD1; size: .; J: TRBJ1-6; CDR3: CASSVGDRGVSPLHF; DNA: TGTGCCAGCAGCGTAGGGGACAGGGGTGTATCCCCCCTCCACTTT
V: TRBV27; D: TRBD1; size: once; J: TRBJ1-6; CDR3: CASSLNRQGINSPLHF; DNA: TGTGCCAGCAGTTTAAACCGACAGGGCATAAATTCACCCCTCCACTTT
V: TRBV6-2/TRBV6-3; D: .; size: .; J: TRBJ2-5; CDR3: CASNPRLATETQYF; DNA: TGTGCCAGCAACCCTCGACTCGCCACTGAGACCCAGTACTTC
V: TRBV7-2; D: TRBD1; size: .; J: TRBJ2-2; CDR3: CASSHSPRQGNTGELFF; DNA: TGTGCCAGCAGTCACTCCCCCCGACAGGGTAACACCGGGGAGCTGTTTTTT
V: TRBV18; D: .; size: once; J: TRBJ2-5; CDR3: CASSLLAGEETQYF; DNA: TGTGCCAGCTCACTTTTAGCAGGGGAAGAGACCCAGTACTTC
V: TRBV9; D: .; size: .; J: TRBJ2-3; CDR3: CASSPLTGGTDTQYF; DNA: TGTGCCAGCAGCCCCCTTACGGGGGGCACAGATACGCAGTATTTT
V: TRBV29-1; D: .; size: once; J: TRBJ1-6; CDR3: CKKKRQFNSPLHF; DNA: TGCAAGAAGAAGAGACAGTTCAATTCACCCCTCCACTTT
V: TRBV7-2; D: .; size: few; J: TRBJ1-1; CDR3: CASSPGILTRVTEAFF; DNA: TGTGCCAGCAGCCCCGGAATACTAACGAGGGTCACTGAAGCTTTCTTT
V: TRBV7-2; D: TRBD2; size: .; J: TRBJ2-4; CDR3: CASSVGLAGTSLAKNIQYF; DNA: TGTGCCAGCAGCGTAGGACTAGCGGGGACCTCCCTAGCCAAAAACATTCAGTACTTC
V: TRBV5-1; D: TRBD1; size: .; J: TRBJ1-1; CDR3: CASSVDRGLTEAFF; DNA: TGCGCCAGCAGTGTGGACAGGGGGCTGACTGAAGCTTTCTTT
V: TRBV4-2; D: TRBD2; size: .; J: TRBJ2-1; CDR3: CASSQDTTSRHNEQFF; DNA: TGTGCCAGCAGCCAAGATACGACTAGCCGACACAATGAGCAGTTCTTC
V: TRBV2; D: TRBD2; size: .; J: TRBJ2-1; CDR3: CASSTPKSGASGTSSYNEQFF; DNA: TGTGCCAGCAGTACCCCGAAAAGCGGCGCTAGCGGGACGAGCTCCTACAATGAGCAGTTCTTC
V: TRBV27; D: TRBD1; size: .; J: TRBJ2-7; CDR3: CASSDPGQGAGEQYF; DNA: TGTGCCAGCAGTGACCCGGGACAGGGGGCAGGGGAGCAGTACTTC
V: TRBV7-3; D: TRBD1; size: once; J: TRBJ2-4; CDR3: CASSLGTAVDIQYF; DNA: TGTGCCAGCAGCTTAGGGACAGCCGTGGACATTCAGTACTTC
V: TRBV4-1; D: TRBD2; size: few; J: TRBJ2-7; CDR3: CASSHAIPSGTSYEQYF; DNA: TGCGCCAGCAGCCACGCGATCCCTAGCGGTACCTCCTACGAGCAGTACTTC
V: TRBV18; D: TRBD2; size: .; J: TRBJ2-5; CDR3: CASSPSGGARGTQYF; DNA: TGTGCCAGCTCACCAAGCGGGGGGGCCCGGGGGACCCAGTACTTC